The rows below give T cell receptor beta chains drawn from one sample of a study of beta chain features in type 1 diabetes. Generated by immunoSEQ multiplex PCR, the TCRdb table keeps only in-frame clones and is missing some. The sample consists of 600,000 to 700,000 clones, 9.5% to 15% of them appearing once. The specimen sequenced was naive CD4+ T cells from blood. Source of these receptors: a man aged 25-45 years with type 1 diabetes. Each CDR3 is given with its conserved first and last residue. D genes are given only for firm matches. Rows may omit the clone size; those that give it use once, few, many or a size class.

TGCGCCAGCAGCGGTACCTTGGATACGCAGTATTTT,CASSGTLDTQYF,.,.,TRBJ2-3,TRBV5-1
TGTGCCACCAGCACAGGGACAGGGGATGAGCAGTTCTTC,CATSTGTGDEQFF,TRBD1,.,TRBJ2-1,TRBV15
TGCAGCGTGGGGAATGAAAAACTGTTTTTT,CSVGNEKLFF,.,.,TRBJ1-4,TRBV29-1
TGTGCCAGCAGCCGCGGTTCAGGCCTGATGCCCTATGGCTACACCTTC,CASSRGSGLMPYGYTF,.,.,TRBJ1-2,TRBV14
TGTGCCAGCAGCCCCGTTGGTGTGGACGAGCAGTACTTC,CASSPVGVDEQYF,.,.,TRBJ2-7,TRBV5-8
TGTGCCAGCAGTTTGGGAGCGTCTACCAACGAGCAGTACTTC,CASSLGASTNEQYF,.,few,TRBJ2-7,TRBV28
TGTGCCAGTAGTCGCCGTCGGGGGCGGAACACCGGGGAGCTGTTTTTT,CASSRRRGRNTGELFF,.,.,TRBJ2-2,TRBV19
TGTGCCAGCAGTTTTGGGAGGGAGGGCTATGGCTACACCTTC,CASSFGREGYGYTF,.,few,TRBJ1-2,TRBV27
TGTGCCAGCAGTGACACGATCTATGGCTACACCTTC,CASSDTIYGYTF,.,few,TRBJ1-2,TRBV25-1
TGTGCCAGCAGCGTACCGGGAGGGGTTGTTGACTACAATGAGCAGTTCTTC,CASSVPGGVVDYNEQFF,TRBD2,.,TRBJ2-1,TRBV9
TGTGCCAGCAGCCCTGGGGGGACGGCCGATCGGCCCCAGCATTTT,CASSPGGTADRPQHF,.,few,TRBJ1-5,TRBV6-5
TGCGCCAGCAGCCGCAGGACAGGGGAGACTGGCTACACCTTC,CASSRRTGETGYTF,TRBD1,.,TRBJ1-2,TRBV5-1
TGTGCTAGTGGTAAGGGATCATCCACAGATACGCAGTATTTT,CASGKGSSTDTQYF,.,few,TRBJ2-3,TRBV12-5
TGTGCCAGCAGCCCCACACTCAATAGCGGGGGCTCCTACGAGCAGTACTTC,CASSPTLNSGGSYEQYF,TRBD2,.,TRBJ2-7,TRBV4-2
TGTGCTAGTGGCCAGGAGGGCCCCCGCGGGGAGCTGTTTTTT,CASGQEGPRGELFF,.,few,TRBJ2-2,TRBV12-5
TGTGCCAGCTCACCAAAGGCCGATGAAAAACTGTTTTTT,CASSPKADEKLFF,.,few,TRBJ1-4,TRBV18
TGTGCCAGCAGCTTATCCGAGACCCAGTACTTC,CASSLSETQYF,.,.,TRBJ2-5,TRBV5-4
TGTGCCATCAACCGGGGACAGGGAGCTAATGGCTACACCTTC,CAINRGQGANGYTF,TRBD1,few,TRBJ1-2,TRBV10-3
TGTGCCAGCAGCTTAACAAATGGGGGCAATCAGCCCCAGCATTTT,CASSLTNGGNQPQHF,.,.,TRBJ1-5,TRBV7-6
TGCAGCGTTGGTCGGTTCCCGGGGATACAAGACACCCAGTACTTC,CSVGRFPGIQDTQYF,.,.,TRBJ2-5,TRBV29-1
TGTGCCAGCAGCTTGGGACAGTATAATTCACCCCTCCACTTT,CASSLGQYNSPLHF,.,.,TRBJ1-6,TRBV5-6
TGTGCCAGCAGTTTAAGGTCGGTGGGGGGCGATCAGCCCCAGCATTTT,CASSLRSVGGDQPQHF,.,few,TRBJ1-5,TRBV27
TGTGCCAGCAGCCCAGGGCTCTGGACAGGAGACACCGGGGAGCTGTTTTTT,CASSPGLWTGDTGELFF,TRBD1,few,TRBJ2-2,TRBV9
TGTGCCAGCAGCTTAGCTAGGACAGGGAACGAGCAGTACTTC,CASSLARTGNEQYF,TRBD1,.,TRBJ2-7,TRBV7-9
TGCAGCGTTTCGGGACAGGGCAATCAGCCCCAGCATTTT,CSVSGQGNQPQHF,TRBD1,few,TRBJ1-5,TRBV29-1
TGTGCCAGCACTGTGGCTGACGGGGGGGGAGATACGCAGTATTTT,CASTVADGGGDTQYF,TRBD2,.,TRBJ2-3,TRBV25-1
TGTGCCAGCAGCCAAGGGATCAAAGGGTTCGAGCAGTACTTC,CASSQGIKGFEQYF,.,.,TRBJ2-7,TRBV14
TGTGCCAGCAGTTCCCTGGGACTGCCTAAGGATCAGCCCCAGCATTTT,CASSSLGLPKDQPQHF,.,few,TRBJ1-5,TRBV27
TGTGCCAGCAGCCCCCGGGGGCCCCGGGGCACTGAAGCTTTCTTT,CASSPRGPRGTEAFF,.,few,TRBJ1-1,TRBV5-6
TGTGCCAGCAGCATCAACAGGGCGGTGGGAAACACCATATATTTT,CASSINRAVGNTIYF,.,few,TRBJ1-3,TRBV5-4
TGCAGCGTCTTTAGGTCACTAGCGGTAGAGACCCAGTACTTC,CSVFRSLAVETQYF,TRBD2,.,TRBJ2-5,TRBV29-1
TGTGCCAGCCGACAGGGAGCTAATGAAAAACTGTTTTTT,CASRQGANEKLFF,TRBD1,.,TRBJ1-4,TRBV6-5
TGCGCCAGCAGCCCTGGGACAGGGGATCAGCCCCAGCATTTT,CASSPGTGDQPQHF,TRBD1,.,TRBJ1-5,TRBV5-1